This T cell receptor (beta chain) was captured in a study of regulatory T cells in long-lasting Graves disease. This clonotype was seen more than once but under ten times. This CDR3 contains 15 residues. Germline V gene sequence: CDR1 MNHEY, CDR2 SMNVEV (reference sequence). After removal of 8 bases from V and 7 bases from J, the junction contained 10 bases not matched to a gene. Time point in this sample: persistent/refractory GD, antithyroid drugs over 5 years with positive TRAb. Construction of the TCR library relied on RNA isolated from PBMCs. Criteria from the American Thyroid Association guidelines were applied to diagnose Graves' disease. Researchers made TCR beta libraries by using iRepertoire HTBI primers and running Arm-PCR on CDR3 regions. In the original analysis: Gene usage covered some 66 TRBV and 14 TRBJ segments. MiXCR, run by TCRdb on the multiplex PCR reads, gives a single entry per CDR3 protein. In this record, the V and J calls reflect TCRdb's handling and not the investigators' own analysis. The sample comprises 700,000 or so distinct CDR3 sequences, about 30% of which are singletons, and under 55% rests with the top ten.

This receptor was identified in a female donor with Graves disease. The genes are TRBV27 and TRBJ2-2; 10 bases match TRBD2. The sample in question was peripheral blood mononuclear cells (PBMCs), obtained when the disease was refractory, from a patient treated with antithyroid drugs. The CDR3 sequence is CASQNLAGVDGELFF. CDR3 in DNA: TGTGCCAGCCAGAACCTAGCGGGAGTGGACGGGGAGCTGTTTTTT.